This T cell receptor (beta chain) appears in the sequencing data of a study of CD8 T cells in Susac syndrome. CDR1 LGHNA and CDR2 YNFKEQ come from the germline V gene. CDR3 length equals 17 residues. Trimming took 3 bases from V and 3 from J, leaving 18 bases between them. An amount of RNA that ranged from 0.5 to 1 ug was reverse transcribed with random hexamers. The TCR beta CDR3 was amplified by immunoSEQ multiplex PCR across 54 Vbeta, 13 Jbeta. A single record per CDR3 protein comes from TCRdb applying MiXCR to the immunoSEQ multiplex PCR reads. This sample has approximately 220,000 distinct CDR3 sequences, with 95% found just once.

The V call is TRBV4-2, the J call TRBJ2-1, with D perhaps TRBD1 or TRBD2 (5 bases each). The source material was CD4+ T cells from PBMCs. The origin of this receptor is a human donor with multiple sclerosis. CDR3 coding DNA: TGTGCCAGCAGCCAGGGACCCAGAGCCGACCGCTACAATGAGCAGTTCTTC. Its protein is CASSQGPRADRYNEQFF.